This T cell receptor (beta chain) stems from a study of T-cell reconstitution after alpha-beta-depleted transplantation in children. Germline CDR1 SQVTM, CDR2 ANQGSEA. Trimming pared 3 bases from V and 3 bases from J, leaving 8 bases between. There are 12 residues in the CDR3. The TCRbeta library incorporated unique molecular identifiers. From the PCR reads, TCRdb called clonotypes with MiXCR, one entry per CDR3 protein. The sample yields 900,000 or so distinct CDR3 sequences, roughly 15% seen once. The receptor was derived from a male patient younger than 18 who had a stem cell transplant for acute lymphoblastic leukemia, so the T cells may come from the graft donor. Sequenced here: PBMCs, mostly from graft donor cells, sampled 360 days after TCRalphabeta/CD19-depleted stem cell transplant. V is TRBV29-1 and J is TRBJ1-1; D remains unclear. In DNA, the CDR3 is TGCAGCGTTGACAGTACCGACACTGAAGCTTTCTTT. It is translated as CSVDSTDTEAFF. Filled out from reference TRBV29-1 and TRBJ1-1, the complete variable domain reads SAVISQKPSRDICQRGTSLTIQCQVDSQVTMMFWYRQQPGQSLTLIATANQGSEATYESGFVIDKFPISRPNLTFSTLTVSNMSPEDSSIYLCSVDSTDTEAFFGQGTRLTVV.